These 24 T cell receptor beta chains came from one sample sequenced in a study of blood T cells in healthy people across ages. A second PCR, run for roughly 7 to 11 cycles, used a sample-barcoded 5' primer plus a J-beta primer mix. TCRdb fed the 5' RACE reads into MiXCR, producing one record per CDR3 protein. The data contain under 950,000 distinct CDR3 sequences, about 24% of them seen just once; the ten biggest clones take up roughly 22%. The material sequenced was blood. The receptors come from a man between 65 and 79 years old in good health.

J is TRBJ1-5 and V is TRBV27; D is unresolved. Germline CDR1 and CDR2: MNHEY and SMNVEV (reference sequence). V shed 3 bases and J shed 2 bases, with 14 bases lying between them. This CDR3 contains 16 residues. Here the CDR3 DNA reads TGTGCCAGCAGTTTTGCGGGCAGAAGGGGCAATCAGCCCCAGCATTTT. Its translation is CASSFAGRRGNQPQHF.

The chain carries TRBV12-3 or TRBV12-4 and TRBJ2-5; D possibly corresponds to TRBD2 (5 bases). The V end lost 6 bases, the J end lost 2 bases, and 16 bases lay between the germline ends. This CDR3 is built from 15 residues. The CDR3 DNA follows: TGTGCCAGCAGCCTAAGGAGGAATCAACAAGAGACCCAGTACTTC. This sequence encodes CASSLRRNQQETQYF.

This clonotype was counted once. The V and J genes are TRBV11-2 and TRBJ2-7; TRBD2 agrees at 14 bases. The length of the CDR3 is 15 residues. Germline V CDR1 and CDR2: SGHAT, FQNNGV. The trim removed 4 bases at V and 9 bases at J, leaving 8 bases unmatched. The CDR3 sequence is CASSSGLAGVSRQYV. DNA for the CDR3: TGTGCCAGCAGCTCGGGACTAGCGGGAGTAAGTCGGCAGTACGTC.

J is TRBJ1-1 and V is TRBV14; no reliable D call. The germline V and J ends were trimmed by 4 bases and 0 bases, with 12 bases remaining between them. From germline, CDR1 is SGHDN and CDR2 FVKESK. CDR3 size: 15 residues. The CDR3 sequence: CASSPRAALNTEAFF. The CDR3 nucleotides are TGTGCCAGCAGCCCCCGAGCAGCCCTGAACACTGAAGCTTTCTTT.

Notes on this clonotype: A much larger clone is a single base away; this may be a read error. This chain joins TRBV29-1 and TRBJ1-2; D ambiguous. Germline V gene sequence: CDR1 SQVTM, CDR2 ANQGSEA. This CDR3 has 11 residues. CDR3 amino acids: CGVEVGHGYTF. CDR3 coding DNA: TGCGGCGTTGAAGTGGGCCATGGCTACACCTTC.

The DNA for the CDR3 is TGCAGTGCTAGAGATCGGAGACAGTATGACAATGAGCAGTTCTTC. It encodes CSARDRRQYDNEQFF. V and J are TRBV20-1 and TRBJ2-1; possible D gene TRBD1, 5 bases. V lost 0 bases to trimming and J lost 5 bases, with 14 bases between them. The CDR3 extends over 15 amino acids. Germline CDR1 reads DFQATT; CDR2 reads SNEGSKA (reference sequence).

This sequence joins TRBV7-8 and TRBJ1-4, with D possibly matching TRBD1 (5 bases). The CDR3 length is 14 residues. Trimming stripped 1 base from V and 7 bases from J, with 10 bases between. The germline gives CDR1 SGHVS, CDR2 FQNEAQ. The CDR3 is CASSLGRDGEKLFF. CDR3 DNA: TGTGCCAGCAGCTTAGGCAGGGATGGTGAAAAACTGTTTTTT. The variable domain in full, completed from reference TRBV7-8 and TRBJ1-4, reads GAGVSQSPRYKVAKRGQDVALRCDPISGHVSLFWYQQALGQGPEFLTYFQNEAQLDKSGLPSDRFFAERPEGSVSTLKIQRTQQEDSAVYLCASSLGRDGEKLFFGSGTQLSVL.

This clonotype was found a few times. The rearrangement uses TRBV6-2 or TRBV6-3 and TRBJ2-5, with D unresolved. The CDR3 is 13 residues long. V shed 7 bases and J shed 2 bases, with 11 bases lying between them. Per germline, CDR1 MNHEY and CDR2 SVGEGT. The CDR3 bases are TGTGCCAGCACCGTTACAGATCAAGAGACCCAGTACTTC. The encoded protein is CASTVTDQETQYF.

This clonotype was counted a few times. The V call is TRBV29-1, the J call TRBJ2-1; D is uncertain. CDR1 SQVTM and CDR2 ANQGSEA come from the germline V gene. Trimming stripped 4 bases from V and 3 bases from J, with 10 bases between. CDR3 length equals 13 residues. In DNA, the CDR3 is TGCAGCGTTGTCTCCCCTCTCTACAATGAGCAGTTCTTC. This translates into CSVVSPLYNEQFF.

This clonotype appeared many times. The chain carries TRBV3-1 and TRBJ1-3; no definite D call. The CDR3 runs to 13 residues. Germline lookup yields CDR1 LGHDT and CDR2 YNNKEL (reference sequence). V was cut by 1 base and J by 4 bases, with 5 bases left in between. The CDR3 protein is CASSQGLGNTIYF. CDR3 sequence (DNA): TGTGCCAGCAGCCAAGGTTTGGGAAACACCATATATTTT. Together with reference TRBV3-1 and TRBJ1-3, the CDR3 gives the full variable domain: DTAVSQTPKYLVTQMGNDKSIKCEQNLGHDTMYWYKQDSKKFLKIMFSYNNKELIINETVPNRFSPKSPDKAHLNLHINSLELGDSAVYFCASSQGLGNTIYFGEGSWLTVV.

The V and J genes are TRBV12-3 or TRBV12-4 and TRBJ2-5, with TRBD2 matching 11 bases. The last part of the DNA fits TRBJ2-1 better; the J call may be wrong. The CDR3 runs to 15 residues. In DNA, the CDR3 is TGTGCCAGCAGTTCCTATAGCGGGGGGGCCTCTGAGCAGTTCTTC. Residues: CASSSYSGGASEQFF.

This rearrangement joins TRBV7-3 to TRBJ2-3; D is possibly TRBD2 (5 bases). Trimming left V 4 bases short and J 5 bases short, with 10 bases between. CDR1 SGHTA and CDR2 FQGTGA come from the germline V gene. The CDR3 runs 13 residues. The CDR3 nucleotides are TGTGCCAGCAGCTACGGGAAGGGAGATACGCAGTATTTT. It yields the protein CASSYGKGDTQYF.

The chain has TRBV20-1 and TRBJ2-3; 11 bases line up with TRBD2. The V segment lost 5 bases and the J segment 0 bases; nucleotides outside the gene matches: 4. CDR3 length: 15 amino acids. The germline V gene encodes CDR1 DFQATT and CDR2 SNEGSKA (reference sequence). The DNA for the CDR3 is TGCAGTGCTTTAACTAGCGGGGGAAGCACAGATACGCAGTATTTT. Translation: CSALTSGGSTDTQYF.

This clonotype was seen a handful of times. The gene calls are TRBV20-1 and TRBJ2-3; 8 bases line up with TRBD2. Germline CDR1 DFQATT, CDR2 SNEGSKA (reference sequence). V trimming: 6 bases; J trimming: 5 bases; junction bases outside the gene matches: 13. The CDR3 has 15 residues. The CDR3 region is CSAADMRGAGDTQYF. CDR3 bases: TGCAGTGCAGCGGATATGCGGGGGGCGGGAGATACGCAGTATTTT.

The V gene is TRBV11-3, the J gene TRBJ2-3; D ambiguous. Trimming cost V 5 bases and J 4 bases, with 7 bases left between them. The CDR3 has 12 residues. In germline, CDR1 is SGHNT, CDR2 YENEEA. CDR3 residues: CASSHFPDTQYF. As DNA, the CDR3 is TGTGCCAGCAGCCATTTCCCAGATACGCAGTATTTT. The variable domain in full, completed from reference TRBV11-3 and TRBJ2-3, reads EAGVVQSPRYKIIEKKQPVAFWCNPISGHNTLYWYLQNLGQGPELLIRYENEEAVDDSQLPKDRFSAERLKGVDSTLKIQPAELGDSAVYLCASSHFPDTQYFGPGTRLTVL.

The chain uses TRBV6-5 and TRBJ2-1, with a tentative D call TRBD2 (5 bases). The CDR3 has 14 amino acids. Germline CDR1 and CDR2: MNHEY and SVGAGI. Deletions cut 3 bases from V and 2 bases from J, with 8 bases between. CDR3 nucleotide sequence: TGTGCCAGCAGTTATCAGACTACCTACAATGAGCAGTTCTTC. This codes for CASSYQTTYNEQFF.

This clonotype was picked up many times. This chain uses TRBV5-1 with TRBJ1-1; D gene ambiguous. CDR1 is SGHRS, CDR2 YFSETQ, per germline. The V end lost 4 bases, the J end lost 1 base, and 14 bases lay between the germline ends. This CDR3 region has 15 residues. The DNA for the CDR3 is TGCGCCAGCAGCCCCTTGGACCTCAGGAACACTGAAGCTTTCTTT. This codes for CASSPLDLRNTEAFF.

The rearrangement uses TRBV5-1 and TRBJ2-7, with D hard to call. Trimming left V 1 base short and J 0 bases short, with 8 bases between. CDR1 SGHRS and CDR2 YFSETQ come from the germline V gene. The CDR3 is 14 amino acids. The CDR3 coding sequence is TGCGCCAGCAGCTTGTCCGCAAGCTCCTACGAGCAGTACTTC. It encodes CASSLSASSYEQYF. Complete variable domain (other parts from reference TRBV5-1 and TRBJ2-7): KAGVTQTPRYLIKTRGQQVTLSCSPISGHRSVSWYQQTPGQGLQFLFEYFSETQRNKGNFPGRFSGRQFSNSRSEMNVSTLELGDSALYLCASSLSASSYEQYFGPGTRLTVT.

The table lists this clonotype with a count of one. A junction end diverges from the germline sequence, so it may reflect a read error. The V call is TRBV12-3 or TRBV12-4, the J call TRBJ2-7; 10 bases line up with TRBD2. This CDR3 region has 15 residues. The CDR3 DNA sequence: TGTGCCAGCAGTCCAACTAGCGGGGCCTACAATGAGCAGTCCTTC. Translation gives CASSPTSGAYNEQSF.

This clonotype was seen only a few times. The chain carries TRBV27 and TRBJ2-5; D is unclear. V was shortened by 0 bases and J by 5 bases, with 10 bases between the two germline ends. Per the germline V gene, CDR1 is MNHEY and CDR2 is SMNVEV (reference sequence). CDR3 length equals 14 residues. The CDR3 nucleotides are TGTGCCAGCAGTTTATCGGTCCTGGGGGAGACCCAGTACTTC. The encoded protein is CASSLSVLGETQYF.

The CDR3 region is CSAAAGQYEQYF. For the CDR3, the DNA is TGCAGTGCTGCAGCGGGGCAATACGAGCAGTACTTC. The chain joins TRBV20-1 to TRBJ2-7, with 7 bases lining up with TRBD2. V trimming: 5 bases; J trimming: 4 bases; junction bases outside the gene matches: 5. The CDR3 extends over 12 amino acids. Germline V gene lookup returns CDR1 DFQATT and CDR2 SNEGSKA (reference sequence).

Concerning this clonotype: One junction end does not reproduce the germline sequence, and a read error may be involved. The genes are TRBV12-3 or TRBV12-4 and TRBJ1-4; TRBD1 matches at 7 bases. The CDR3 consists of 13 residues. CDR3 in DNA: TGTGCCAGCAGCCGGGACAGAAGTGAAGAACTGTTTTTT. It codes for CASSRDRSEELFF.

The chain uses TRBV29-1 and TRBJ2-6, with D unresolved. This CDR3 is 12 amino acids long. V was trimmed by 7 bases and J by 3 bases, leaving 7 bases between them. Germline V lookup: CDR1 SQVTM, CDR2 ANQGSEA. The chain's CDR3 is CSARSGANVLTF. The CDR3 DNA sequence: TGCAGCGCCAGGAGTGGGGCCAACGTCCTGACTTTC.

V is TRBV12-5 and J is TRBJ2-3; TRBD1 agrees at 7 bases. Germline-derived CDR1 and CDR2 are LGHNT and FRNRAP. Unmatched junction bases numbered 4, after V lost 0 bases and J lost 4 bases. There are 15 residues in the CDR3. This chain's CDR3 is CASGLVQGYADTQYF. CDR3 sequence (DNA): TGTGCTAGTGGTTTGGTACAGGGGTATGCAGATACGCAGTATTTT.